The source of this TCR beta chain is a study of spatial heterogeneity in lung cancer. Overall study: There were consistently more beta-chain sequences detected than alpha-chain sequences. A unique TCR and UMI combination showed up more than ten times in raw reads, on average. Study findings and constraints: The study found ubiquitous expanded tumor TCRs in blood more at resection than follow-up.

Stated time point: sample taken at primary tumor resection. Sequencing was performed on whole RNA extracted from tumor and nontumor lung tissue, or from frozen PBMC, and the material was left unsorted. V dropped 3 bases and J dropped 0 bases, with 9 bases sitting between them. The CDR3 is made up of 14 amino acids. Individual TCR cDNA molecules each bore their own unique molecular identifier. TCRdb re-analysed the 5' RACE reads in MiXCR, keeping a single row per CDR3 protein. The sample yields 40,000 to 50,000 distinct CDR3 sequences, less than 9% seen once. Note on this clonotype: Its specificity is unknown.

Sequenced here: PBMCs, sampled at surgery. The rearrangement joins TRBV12-3 or TRBV12-4 to TRBJ2-7; no firm D call. The origin of this receptor is a female donor with early-stage non-small cell lung cancer. CDR3 sequence: CASSLDMNSYEQYF. DNA for the CDR3: TGTGCCAGCAGTTTGGATATGAACTCCTACGAGCAGTACTTC.